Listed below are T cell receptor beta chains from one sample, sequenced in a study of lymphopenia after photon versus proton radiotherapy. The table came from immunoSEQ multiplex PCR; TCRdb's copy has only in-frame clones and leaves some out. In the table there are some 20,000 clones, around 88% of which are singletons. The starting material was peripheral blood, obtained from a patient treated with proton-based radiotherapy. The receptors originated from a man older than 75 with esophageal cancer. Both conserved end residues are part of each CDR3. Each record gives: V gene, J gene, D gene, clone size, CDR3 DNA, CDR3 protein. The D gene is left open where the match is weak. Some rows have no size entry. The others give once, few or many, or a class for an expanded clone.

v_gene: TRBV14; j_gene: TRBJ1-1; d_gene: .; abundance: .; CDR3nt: TGTGCCAGCAGCCACACAGGACAGAGAAATACTGAAGCTTTCTTT; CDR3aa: CASSHTGQRNTEAFF
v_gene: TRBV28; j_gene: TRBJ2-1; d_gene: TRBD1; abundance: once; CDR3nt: TGTGCCAGCAGTCACAGGGGCCCCTACAATGAGCAGTTCTTC; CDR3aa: CASSHRGPYNEQFF
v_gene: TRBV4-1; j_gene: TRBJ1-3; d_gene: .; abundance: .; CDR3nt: TGCGCCAGCAGCCATATACGGACGTCTGGAAACACCATATATTTT; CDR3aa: CASSHIRTSGNTIYF
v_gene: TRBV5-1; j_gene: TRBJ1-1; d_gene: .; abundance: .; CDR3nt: TGCGCCAGCAGTACGGGACAGAACACTGAAGCTTTCTTT; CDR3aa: CASSTGQNTEAFF
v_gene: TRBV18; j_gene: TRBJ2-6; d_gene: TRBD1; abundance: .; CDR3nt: TGTGCCAGCTCACCGGGACAGGTTACAGGGGCCAACGTCCTGACTTTC; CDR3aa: CASSPGQVTGANVLTF
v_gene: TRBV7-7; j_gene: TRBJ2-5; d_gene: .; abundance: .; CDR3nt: TGTGCTAGCAGCTCCGGGACCCTAGAGACCCAGTACTTC; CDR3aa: CASSSGTLETQYF
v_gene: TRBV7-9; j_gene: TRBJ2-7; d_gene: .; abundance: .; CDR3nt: TGTGCCAGCAGCTTAGGGTGGGGCTCCTACGAGCAGTACTTC; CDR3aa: CASSLGWGSYEQYF
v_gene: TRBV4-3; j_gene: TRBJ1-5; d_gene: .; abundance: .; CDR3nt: TGCGCCAGCAGCCAGCGGGTTAATCAGCCCCAGCATTTT; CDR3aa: CASSQRVNQPQHF
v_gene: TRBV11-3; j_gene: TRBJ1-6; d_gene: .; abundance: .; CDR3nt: TGTGCCAGCAGCTCCGGACACCCGAATTCACCCCTCCACTTT; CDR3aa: CASSSGHPNSPLHF
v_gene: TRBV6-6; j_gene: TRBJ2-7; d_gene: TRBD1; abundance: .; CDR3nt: TGTGCCAGCAGTTACAGACAGGGGATCGAGCAGTACTTC; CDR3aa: CASSYRQGIEQYF
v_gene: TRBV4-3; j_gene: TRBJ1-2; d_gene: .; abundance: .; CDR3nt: TGCGCCAGCAGCCAAGAATGGCAGGCCCCCACCTTC; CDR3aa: CASSQEWQAPTF
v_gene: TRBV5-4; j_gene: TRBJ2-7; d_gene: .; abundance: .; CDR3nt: TGTGCCAGCAGCTTGGAGGGCGGCAGAGCCTACGAGCAGTACTTC; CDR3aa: CASSLEGGRAYEQYF
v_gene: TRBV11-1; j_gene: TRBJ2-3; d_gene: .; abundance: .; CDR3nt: TGTGCCAGCAGCCTCGAAGGCAGTTTCACAGATACGCAGTATTTT; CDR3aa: CASSLEGSFTDTQYF
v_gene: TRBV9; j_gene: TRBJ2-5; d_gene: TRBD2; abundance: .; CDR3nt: TGTGCCAGCAGTCTGGCGGGAGTCGCGCAAGAGACCCAGTACTTC; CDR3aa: CASSLAGVAQETQYF
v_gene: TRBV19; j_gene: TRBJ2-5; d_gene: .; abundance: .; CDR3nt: TGTGCCAGTAGTATAGTCGGCCAGCAAGAGACCCAGTACTTC; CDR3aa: CASSIVGQQETQYF
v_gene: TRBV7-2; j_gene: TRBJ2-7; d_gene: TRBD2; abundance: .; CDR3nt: TGTGCCAGCAGAGGGAGCGGGAGAGGCGAGCAGTACTTC; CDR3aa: CASRGSGRGEQYF
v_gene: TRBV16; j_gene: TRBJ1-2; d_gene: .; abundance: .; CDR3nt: TGTGCCAGCAGCCTGGCCAGTGTTCAGCCCAGTAACTATGGCTACACCTTC; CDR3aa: CASSLASVQPSNYGYTF
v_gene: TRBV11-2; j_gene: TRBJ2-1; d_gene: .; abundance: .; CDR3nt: TGTGCCAGCAGCCCGTTGTTGGGGGCCAATGAGCAGTTCTTC; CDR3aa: CASSPLLGANEQFF
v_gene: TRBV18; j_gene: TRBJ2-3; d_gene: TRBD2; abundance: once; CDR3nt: TGTGCCAGCGTAGGGCTAGCGGGCATCACAGATACGCAGTATTTT; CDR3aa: CASVGLAGITDTQYF
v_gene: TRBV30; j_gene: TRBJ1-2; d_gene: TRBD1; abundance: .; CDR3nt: TGTGCCTGGAGGTTACAGGGGCCCTCCTATGGCTACACCTTC; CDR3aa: CAWRLQGPSYGYTF
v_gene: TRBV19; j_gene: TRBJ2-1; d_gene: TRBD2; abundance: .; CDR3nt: TGTGCCAGTAGTAAACTAGCGGGGGGGTCCTACAATGAGCAGTTCTTC; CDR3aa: CASSKLAGGSYNEQFF
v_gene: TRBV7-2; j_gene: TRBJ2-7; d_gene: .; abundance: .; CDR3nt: TGTGCCAGCAGCTGGTCAAGAAGCTCCTACGAGCAGTACTTC; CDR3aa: CASSWSRSSYEQYF
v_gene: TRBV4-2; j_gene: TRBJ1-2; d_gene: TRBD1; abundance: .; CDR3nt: TGTGCCAGCAGCCAAGATTGGGCAGGGGGCCATCAAAACTATGGCTACACCTTC; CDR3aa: CASSQDWAGGHQNYGYTF
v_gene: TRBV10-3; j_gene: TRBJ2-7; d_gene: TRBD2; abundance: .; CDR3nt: TGTGCCATCAGTGAAGGATTGGCTAGCGGGAGGAGCGAGCAGTACTTC; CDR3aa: CAISEGLASGRSEQYF
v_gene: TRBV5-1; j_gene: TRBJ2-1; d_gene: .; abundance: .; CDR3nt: TGCGCCAGCAGCTCCAACTACAATGAGCAGTTCTTC; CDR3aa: CASSSNYNEQFF
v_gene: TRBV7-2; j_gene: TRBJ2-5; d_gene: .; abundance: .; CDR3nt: TGTGCCAGCAGCCCCCTCGTCGCAGGCCAAGAGACCCAGTACTTC; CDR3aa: CASSPLVAGQETQYF
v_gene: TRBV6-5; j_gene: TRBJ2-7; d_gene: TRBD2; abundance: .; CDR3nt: TGTGCCAGCAGCGAGCGGGAGGGCTTCCACGAGCAGTACTTC; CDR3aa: CASSEREGFHEQYF
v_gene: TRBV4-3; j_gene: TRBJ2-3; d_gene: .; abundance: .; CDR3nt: TGCGCCAGCAGCCAAGACCCAGGGCGCACAGATACGCAGTATTTT; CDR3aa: CASSQDPGRTDTQYF
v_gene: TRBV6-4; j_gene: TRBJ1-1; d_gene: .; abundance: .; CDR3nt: TGTGCCAGCAGTGAAACAATGAACACTGAAGCTTTCTTT; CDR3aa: CASSETMNTEAFF
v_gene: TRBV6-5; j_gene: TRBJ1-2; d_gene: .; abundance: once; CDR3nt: TGTGCCAGCAGTTACTCCGCAGGGCGTTTGGATGGCTACACCTTC; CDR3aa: CASSYSAGRLDGYTF
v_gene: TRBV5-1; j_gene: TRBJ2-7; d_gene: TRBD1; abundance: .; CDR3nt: TGCGCCAGCAGCTTCCGGACAGGGATAGGCGAGCAGTACTTC; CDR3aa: CASSFRTGIGEQYF
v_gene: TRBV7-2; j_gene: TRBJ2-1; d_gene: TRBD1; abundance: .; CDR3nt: TGTGCCAGCAGCTTAGCGTCGGGACAGGCCCTAATGAATGAGCAGTTCTTC; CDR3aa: CASSLASGQALMNEQFF